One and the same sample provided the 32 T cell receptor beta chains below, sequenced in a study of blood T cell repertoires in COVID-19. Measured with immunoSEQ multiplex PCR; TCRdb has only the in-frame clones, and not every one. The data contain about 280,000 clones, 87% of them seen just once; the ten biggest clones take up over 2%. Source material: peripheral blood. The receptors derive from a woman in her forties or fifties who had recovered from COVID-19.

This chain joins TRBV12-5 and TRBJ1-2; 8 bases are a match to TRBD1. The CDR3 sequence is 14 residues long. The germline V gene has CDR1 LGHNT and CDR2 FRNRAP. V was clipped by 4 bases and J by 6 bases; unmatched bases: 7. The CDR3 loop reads CASGWTGIGHGYTF. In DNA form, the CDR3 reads TGTGCTAGTGGTTGGACAGGGATCGGTCATGGCTACACCTTC.

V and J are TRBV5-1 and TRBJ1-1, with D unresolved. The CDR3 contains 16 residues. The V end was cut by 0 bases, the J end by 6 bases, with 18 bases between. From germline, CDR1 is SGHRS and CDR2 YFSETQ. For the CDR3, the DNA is TGCGCCAGCAGCTTGGAGGGAGCAGCCAGGCGCGCTGAAGCTTTCTTT. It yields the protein CASSLEGAARRAEAFF.

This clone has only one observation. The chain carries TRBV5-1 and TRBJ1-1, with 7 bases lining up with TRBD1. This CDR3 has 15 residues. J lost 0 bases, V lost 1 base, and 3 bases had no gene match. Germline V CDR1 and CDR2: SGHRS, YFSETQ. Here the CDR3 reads CASSLQQGMNTEAFF. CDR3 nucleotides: TGCGCCAGCAGCTTGCAACAGGGGATGAACACTGAAGCTTTCTTT.

This chain's CDR3 is CASSRGGQGAEAFF. The CDR3 nucleotides read TGTGCCAGCAGCCGCGGCGGACAGGGGGCTGAAGCTTTCTTT. This chain connects TRBV11-3 to TRBJ1-1; 10 bases fit TRBD1. Germline V gives CDR1 SGHNT, CDR2 YENEEA. This CDR3 contains 14 residues. V shed 5 bases and J 6 bases; nucleotides not matched to a gene: 6.

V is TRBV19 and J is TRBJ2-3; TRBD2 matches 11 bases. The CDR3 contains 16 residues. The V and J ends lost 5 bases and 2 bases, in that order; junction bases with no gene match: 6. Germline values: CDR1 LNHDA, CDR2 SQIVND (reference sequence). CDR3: CASSLGTSGTTDTQYF. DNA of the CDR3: TGTGCCAGTAGTCTCGGGACTAGCGGCACCACAGATACGCAGTATTTT.

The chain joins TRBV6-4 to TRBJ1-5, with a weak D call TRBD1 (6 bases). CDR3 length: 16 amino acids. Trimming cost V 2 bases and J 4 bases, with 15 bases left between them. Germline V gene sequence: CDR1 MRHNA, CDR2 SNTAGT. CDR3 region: CASSDPIQGRNQPQHF. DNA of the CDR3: TGTGCCAGCAGTGACCCTATACAGGGACGGAATCAGCCCCAGCATTTT.

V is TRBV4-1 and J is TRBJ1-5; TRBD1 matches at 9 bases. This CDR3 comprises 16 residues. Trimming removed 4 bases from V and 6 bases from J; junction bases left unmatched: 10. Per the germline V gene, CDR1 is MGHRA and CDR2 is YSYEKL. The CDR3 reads CASSLTGGAGGQPQHF. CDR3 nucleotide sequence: TGCGCCAGCAGCCTCACAGGGGGCGCGGGGGGTCAGCCCCAGCATTTT.

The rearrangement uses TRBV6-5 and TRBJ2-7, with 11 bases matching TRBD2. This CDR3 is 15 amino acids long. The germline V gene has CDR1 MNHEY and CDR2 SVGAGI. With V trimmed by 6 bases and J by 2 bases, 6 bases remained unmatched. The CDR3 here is CASSATSGGPYEQYF. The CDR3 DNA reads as TGTGCCAGCAGCGCAACTAGCGGGGGACCCTACGAGCAGTACTTC.

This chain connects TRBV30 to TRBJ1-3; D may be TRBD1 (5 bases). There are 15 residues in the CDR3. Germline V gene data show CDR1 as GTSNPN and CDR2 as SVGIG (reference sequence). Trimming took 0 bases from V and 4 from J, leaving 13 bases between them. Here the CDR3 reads CAWSVIVGLGNTIYF. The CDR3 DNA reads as TGTGCCTGGAGTGTGATCGTGGGGCTCGGAAACACCATATATTTT.

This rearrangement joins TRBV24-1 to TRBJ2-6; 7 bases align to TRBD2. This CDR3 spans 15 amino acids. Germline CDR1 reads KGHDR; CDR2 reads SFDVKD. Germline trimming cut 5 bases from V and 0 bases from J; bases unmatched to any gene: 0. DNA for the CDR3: TGTGCCACCAGTGGGACTAGCTCTGGGGCCAACGTCCTGACTTTC. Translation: CATSGTSSGANVLTF.

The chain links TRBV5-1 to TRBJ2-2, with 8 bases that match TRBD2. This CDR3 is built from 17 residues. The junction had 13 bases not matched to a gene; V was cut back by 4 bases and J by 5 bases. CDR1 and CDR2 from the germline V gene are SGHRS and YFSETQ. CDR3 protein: CASSRSLAGRVTGELFF. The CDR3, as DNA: TGCGCCAGCAGCCGTTCCTTAGCGGGGCGGGTAACCGGGGAGCTGTTTTTT.

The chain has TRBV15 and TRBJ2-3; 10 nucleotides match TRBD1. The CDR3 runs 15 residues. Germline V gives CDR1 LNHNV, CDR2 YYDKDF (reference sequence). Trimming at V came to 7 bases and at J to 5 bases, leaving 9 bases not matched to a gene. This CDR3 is CATMQGTGVIDTQYF. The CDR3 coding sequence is TGTGCCACCATGCAAGGGACAGGGGTCATAGATACGCAGTATTTT.

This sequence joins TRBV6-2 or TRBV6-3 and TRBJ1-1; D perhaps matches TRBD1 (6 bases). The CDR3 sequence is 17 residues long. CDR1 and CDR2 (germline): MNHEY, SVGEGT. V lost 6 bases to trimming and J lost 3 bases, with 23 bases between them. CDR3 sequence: CASSKILTGSSYTEAFF. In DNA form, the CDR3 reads TGTGCCAGCAGCAAAATTCTAACAGGGAGTAGTTACACTGAAGCTTTCTTT.

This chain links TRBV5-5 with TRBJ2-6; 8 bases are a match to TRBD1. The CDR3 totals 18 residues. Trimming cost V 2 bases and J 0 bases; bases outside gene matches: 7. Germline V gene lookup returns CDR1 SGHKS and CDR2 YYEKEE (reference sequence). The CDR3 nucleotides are TGTGCCAGCAGCTTACCGGGACAGGCCTACTCTGGGGCCAACGTCCTGACTTTC. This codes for CASSLPGQAYSGANVLTF.

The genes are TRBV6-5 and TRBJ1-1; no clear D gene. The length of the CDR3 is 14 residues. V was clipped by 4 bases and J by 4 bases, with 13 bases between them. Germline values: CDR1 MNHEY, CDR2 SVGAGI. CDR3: CASSSIHGSTEAFF. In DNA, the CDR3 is TGTGCCAGCAGTTCCATACATGGGAGCACTGAAGCTTTCTTT.

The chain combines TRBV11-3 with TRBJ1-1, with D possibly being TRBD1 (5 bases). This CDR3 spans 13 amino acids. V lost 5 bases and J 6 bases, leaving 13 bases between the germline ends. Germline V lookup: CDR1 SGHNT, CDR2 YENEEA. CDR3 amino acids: CASSPGWGAEAFF. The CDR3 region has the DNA TGTGCCAGCAGCCCTGGGTGGGGGGCTGAAGCTTTCTTT. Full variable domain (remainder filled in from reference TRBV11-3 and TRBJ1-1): EAGVVQSPRYKIIEKKQPVAFWCNPISGHNTLYWYLQNLGQGPELLIRYENEEAVDDSQLPKDRFSAERLKGVDSTLKIQPAELGDSAVYLCASSPGWGAEAFFGQGTRLTVV.

The CDR3 coding sequence is TGTGCCAGCAGCTCCCTCCGGGGGACAGCCAACTCTGGAAACACCATATATTTT. Translated, it gives CASSSLRGTANSGNTIYF. J is TRBJ1-3 and V is TRBV5-5; TRBD1 matches 7 bases. After removal of 3 bases from V and 0 bases from J, the junction contained 12 bases not matched to a gene. Per the germline V gene, CDR1 is SGHKS and CDR2 is YYEKEE (reference sequence). The CDR3 runs 18 residues.

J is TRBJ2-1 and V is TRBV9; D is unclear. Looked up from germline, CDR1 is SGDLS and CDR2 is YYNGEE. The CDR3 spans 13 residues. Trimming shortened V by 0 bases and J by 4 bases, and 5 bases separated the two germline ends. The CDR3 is CASSVDSYNEQFF. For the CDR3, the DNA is TGTGCCAGCAGCGTAGACTCTTACAATGAGCAGTTCTTC.

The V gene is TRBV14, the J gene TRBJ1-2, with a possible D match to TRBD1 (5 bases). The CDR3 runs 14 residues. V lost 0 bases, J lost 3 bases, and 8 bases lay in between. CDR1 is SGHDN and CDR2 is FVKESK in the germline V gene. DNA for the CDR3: TGTGCCAGCAGCCAAGAGACAGCCCACTATGGCTACACCTTC. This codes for CASSQETAHYGYTF.

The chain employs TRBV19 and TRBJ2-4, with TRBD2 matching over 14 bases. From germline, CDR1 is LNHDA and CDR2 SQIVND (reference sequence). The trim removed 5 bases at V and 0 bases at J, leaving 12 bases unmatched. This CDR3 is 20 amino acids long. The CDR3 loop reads CASSVSRLAGGQLAKNIQYF. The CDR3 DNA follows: TGTGCCAGTAGTGTTAGCCGACTAGCGGGAGGGCAACTAGCCAAAAACATTCAGTACTTC.

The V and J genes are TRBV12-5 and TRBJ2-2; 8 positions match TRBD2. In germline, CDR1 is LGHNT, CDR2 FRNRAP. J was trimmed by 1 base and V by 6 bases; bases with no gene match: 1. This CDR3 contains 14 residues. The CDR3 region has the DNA TGTGCTAGTGGCAGCGGGAGGAACACCGGGGAGCTGTTTTTT. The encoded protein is CASGSGRNTGELFF.

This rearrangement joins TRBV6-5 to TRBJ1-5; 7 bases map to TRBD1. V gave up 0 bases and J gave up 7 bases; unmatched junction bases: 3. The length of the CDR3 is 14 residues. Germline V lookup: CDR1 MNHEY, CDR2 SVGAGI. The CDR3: CASSYSGRGQPQHF. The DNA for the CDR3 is TGTGCCAGCAGTTACTCGGGCAGGGGGCAGCCCCAGCATTTT.

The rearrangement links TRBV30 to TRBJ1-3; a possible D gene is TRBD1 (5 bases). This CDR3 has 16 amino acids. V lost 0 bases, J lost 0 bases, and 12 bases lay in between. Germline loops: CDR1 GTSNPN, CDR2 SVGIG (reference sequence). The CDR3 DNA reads TGTGCCTGGAGTGTGGGGCAGTTGAGCTCTGGAAACACCATATATTTT. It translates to CAWSVGQLSSGNTIYF.

This chain's CDR3 is CASSLSKGLGYGYTF. The CDR3, as DNA: TGTGCCAGCAGTTTATCGAAGGGGCTCGGCTATGGCTACACCTTC. V gene TRBV27 combines with J gene TRBJ1-2; a weak D match, TRBD1 (5 bases). CDR3 length: 15 amino acids. Trimming took off 0 bases at V and 4 bases at J, with 12 bases between the two ends. CDR1 is MNHEY, CDR2 SMNVEV, per germline (reference sequence).

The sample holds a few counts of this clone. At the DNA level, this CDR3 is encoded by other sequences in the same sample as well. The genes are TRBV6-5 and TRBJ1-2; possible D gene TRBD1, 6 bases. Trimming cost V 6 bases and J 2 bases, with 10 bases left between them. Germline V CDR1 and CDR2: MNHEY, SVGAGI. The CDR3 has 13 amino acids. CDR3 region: CASSPTGNYGYTF. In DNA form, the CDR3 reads TGTGCCAGCAGCCCAACAGGGAACTATGGCTACACCTTC.

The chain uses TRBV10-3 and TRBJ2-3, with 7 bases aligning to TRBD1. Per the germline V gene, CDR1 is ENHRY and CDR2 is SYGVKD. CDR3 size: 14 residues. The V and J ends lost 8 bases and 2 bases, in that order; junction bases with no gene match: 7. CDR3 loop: CAIRNRGSTDTQYF. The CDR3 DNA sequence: TGTGCCATCCGCAACAGGGGTTCCACAGATACGCAGTATTTT.

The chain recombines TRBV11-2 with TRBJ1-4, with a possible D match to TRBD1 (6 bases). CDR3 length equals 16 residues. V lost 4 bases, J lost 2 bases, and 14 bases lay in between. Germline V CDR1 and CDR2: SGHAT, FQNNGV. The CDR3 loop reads CASSSATGSTNEKLFF. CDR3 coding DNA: TGTGCCAGCAGCTCTGCCACAGGGTCGACTAATGAAAAACTGTTTTTT.

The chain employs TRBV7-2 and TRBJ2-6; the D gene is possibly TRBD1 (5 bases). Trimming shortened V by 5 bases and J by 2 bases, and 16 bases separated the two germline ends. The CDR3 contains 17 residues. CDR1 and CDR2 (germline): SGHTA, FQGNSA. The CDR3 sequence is CASSPPQAGTGANVLTF. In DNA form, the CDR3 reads TGTGCCAGCAGCCCACCTCAGGCAGGGACTGGGGCCAACGTCCTGACTTTC.

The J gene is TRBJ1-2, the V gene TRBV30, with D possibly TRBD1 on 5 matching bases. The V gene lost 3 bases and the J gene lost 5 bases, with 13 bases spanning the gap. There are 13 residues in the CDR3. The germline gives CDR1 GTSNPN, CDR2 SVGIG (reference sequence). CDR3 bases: TGTGCCTGGAGGCAGGGAGGATGGTATGGCTACACCTTC. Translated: CAWRQGGWYGYTF.

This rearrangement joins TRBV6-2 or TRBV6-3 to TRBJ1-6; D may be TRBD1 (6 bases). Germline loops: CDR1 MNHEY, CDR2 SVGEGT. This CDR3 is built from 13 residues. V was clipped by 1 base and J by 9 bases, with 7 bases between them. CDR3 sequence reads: CASSYYRASPLHF. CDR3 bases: TGTGCCAGCAGTTACTACAGGGCTTCACCCCTCCACTTT.

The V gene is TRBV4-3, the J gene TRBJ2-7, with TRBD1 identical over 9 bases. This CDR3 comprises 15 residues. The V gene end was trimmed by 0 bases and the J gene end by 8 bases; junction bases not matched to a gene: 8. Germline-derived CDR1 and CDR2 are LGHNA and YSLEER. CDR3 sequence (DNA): TGCGCCAGCAGCCAAGACCGTTGGACAGGGGTTAAGCAGTACTTC. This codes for CASSQDRWTGVKQYF.

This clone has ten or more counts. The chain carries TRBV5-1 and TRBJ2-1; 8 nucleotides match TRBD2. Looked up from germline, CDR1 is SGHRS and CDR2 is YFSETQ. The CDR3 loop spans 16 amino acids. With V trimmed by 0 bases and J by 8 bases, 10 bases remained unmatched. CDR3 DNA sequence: TGCGCCAGCAGCTTGGCGGGGACTAGAAGGGTGGATGAGCAGTTCTTC. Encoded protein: CASSLAGTRRVDEQFF.